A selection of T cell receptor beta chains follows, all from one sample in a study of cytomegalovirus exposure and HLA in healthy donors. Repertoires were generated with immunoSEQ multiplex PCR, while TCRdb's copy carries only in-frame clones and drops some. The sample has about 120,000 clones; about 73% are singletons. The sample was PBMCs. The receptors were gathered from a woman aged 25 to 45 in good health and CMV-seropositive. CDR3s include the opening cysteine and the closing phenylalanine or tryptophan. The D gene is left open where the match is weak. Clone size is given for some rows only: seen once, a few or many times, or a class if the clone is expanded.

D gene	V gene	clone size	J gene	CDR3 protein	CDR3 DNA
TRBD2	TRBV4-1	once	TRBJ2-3	CASSHPGRGGAWDTQYF	TGCGCCAGCAGCCATCCTGGTCGCGGGGGAGCCTGGGATACGCAGTATTTT
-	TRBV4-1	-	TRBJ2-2	CASSDNKVNTGELFF	TGCGCCAGCAGCGACAACAAGGTGAACACCGGGGAGCTGTTTTTT
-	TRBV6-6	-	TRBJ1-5	CASNTRWGRNQPQHF	TGTGCCAGCAATACCAGGTGGGGCAGAAATCAGCCCCAGCATTTT
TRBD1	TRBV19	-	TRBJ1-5	CASSRGQGTQPQHF	TGTGCCAGTAGTAGGGGACAGGGCACTCAGCCCCAGCATTTT
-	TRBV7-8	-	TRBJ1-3	CASSAQGGSGNTIYF	TGTGCCAGCAGCGCCCAAGGGGGATCTGGAAACACCATATATTTT
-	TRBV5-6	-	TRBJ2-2	CASSHQLSANTGELFF	TGTGCCAGCAGCCATCAGTTGAGCGCGAACACCGGGGAGCTGTTTTTT
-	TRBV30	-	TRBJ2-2	CAWSVSDTLTGELFF	TGTGCCTGGAGTGTATCGGACACCCTCACCGGGGAGCTGTTTTTT
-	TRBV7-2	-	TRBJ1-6	CASSLTSPGSPLHF	TGTGCCAGCAGCTTAACGTCGCCAGGTTCACCCCTCCACTTT
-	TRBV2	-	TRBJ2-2	CASRAPGELFF	TGTGCCAGCAGGGCCCCCGGGGAGCTGTTTTTT
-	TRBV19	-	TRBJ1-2	CASSQGSNYGYTF	TGTGCCAGTAGTCAGGGTTCCAACTATGGCTACACCTTC
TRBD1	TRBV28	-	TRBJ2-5	CASSLQGARETQYF	TGTGCCAGCAGTTTACAGGGGGCCAGGGAGACCCAGTACTTC
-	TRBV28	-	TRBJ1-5	CASSPPRLYSNQPQHF	TGTGCCAGCAGTCCTCCGCGGCTATATAGCAATCAGCCCCAGCATTTT
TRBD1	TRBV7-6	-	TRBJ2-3	CASSLRTGTITDTQYF	TGTGCCAGCAGCTTAAGGACAGGGACGATCACAGATACGCAGTATTTT
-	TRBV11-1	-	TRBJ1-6	CASSYRDNSPLHF	TGTGCCAGCAGCTACAGGGATAATTCACCCCTCCACTTT
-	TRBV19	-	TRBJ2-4	CASSMLQGVAKNIQYF	TGTGCCAGTAGTATGCTCCAGGGTGTAGCCAAAAACATTCAGTACTTC
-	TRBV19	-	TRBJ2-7	CASSAGSYGEQYF	TGTGCCAGTAGCGCCGGTAGCTACGGGGAGCAGTACTTC
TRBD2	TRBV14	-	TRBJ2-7	CASSQHVGLAGPYEQYF	TGTGCCAGCAGCCAACACGTCGGACTAGCGGGGCCCTACGAGCAGTACTTC
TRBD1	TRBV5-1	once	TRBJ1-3	CASSLGQGIGNTIYF	TGCGCCAGCAGCTTGGGACAGGGTATTGGAAACACCATATATTTT
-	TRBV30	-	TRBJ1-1	CAWIGGGKKNTEAFF	TGTGCCTGGATAGGGGGGGGGAAAAAGAACACTGAAGCTTTCTTT
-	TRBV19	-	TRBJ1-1	CASGKREGTLNTEAFF	TGTGCCAGTGGTAAGAGGGAGGGTACCCTGAACACTGAAGCTTTCTTT
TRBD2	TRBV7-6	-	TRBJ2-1	CASSTSTSGDLYNEQFF	TGTGCCAGCAGCACGTCGACTAGCGGAGACCTCTACAATGAGCAGTTCTTC
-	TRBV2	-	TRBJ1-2	CASSEGGAGYYGYTF	TGTGCCAGCAGTGAGGGGGGGGCTGGTTATTATGGCTACACCTTC
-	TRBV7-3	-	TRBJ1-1	CATLVLGLNTEAFF	TGTGCCACCCTTGTTTTGGGGCTGAACACTGAAGCTTTCTTT
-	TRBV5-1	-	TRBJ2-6	CASRPGSGANVLTF	TGCGCCAGCAGACCGGGGTCTGGGGCCAACGTCCTGACTTTC
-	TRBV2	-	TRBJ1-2	CASSSGGYGYTF	TGTGCCAGCAGTTCGGGGGGCTATGGCTACACCTTC
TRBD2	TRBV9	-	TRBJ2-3	CASSFRTSADTQYF	TGTGCCAGCAGCTTTCGGACTAGTGCAGATACGCAGTATTTT
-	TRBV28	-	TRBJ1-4	CASSQGVLEKLFF	TGTGCCAGCAGCCAAGGAGTTCTGGAAAAACTGTTTTTT
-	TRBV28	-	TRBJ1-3	CASTTDYSGNTIYF	TGTGCCAGCACGACGGACTACTCTGGAAACACCATATATTTT
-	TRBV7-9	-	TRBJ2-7	CASSNAVGQLYEQYF	TGTGCCAGCAGCAACGCCGTGGGGCAGCTCTACGAGCAGTACTTC
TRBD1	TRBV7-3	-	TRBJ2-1	CASSYDIRDSYNEQFF	TGTGCCAGCAGCTATGACATCCGGGACAGCTACAATGAGCAGTTCTTC
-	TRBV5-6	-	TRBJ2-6	CASSTGVSGANVLTF	TGTGCCAGCAGCACAGGAGTCTCTGGGGCCAACGTCCTGACTTTC
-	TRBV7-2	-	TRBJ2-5	CASSLSIGVQETQYF	TGTGCCAGCAGCCTCTCGATAGGGGTACAAGAGACCCAGTACTTC
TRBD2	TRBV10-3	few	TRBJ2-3	CAIRTSGGAGDTQYF	TGTGCCATAAGGACTAGCGGGGGGGCAGGAGATACGCAGTATTTT
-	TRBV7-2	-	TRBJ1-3	CASSLARASSGNTIYF	TGTGCCAGCAGCTTAGCGCGGGCAAGCTCTGGAAACACCATATATTTT
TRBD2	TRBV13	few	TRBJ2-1	CASSSNLAGLSYNEQFF	TGTGCCAGCAGCTCCAATCTAGCGGGGTTATCCTACAATGAGCAGTTCTTC
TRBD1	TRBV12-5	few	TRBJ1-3	CASGLRGQGAYGNTIYF	TGTGCTAGTGGTTTGCGGGGACAGGGGGCGTATGGAAACACCATATATTTT
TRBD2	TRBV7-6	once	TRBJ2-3	CASSLVTSGGPTDTQYF	TGTGCCAGCAGCTTAGTGACTAGCGGGGGCCCCACAGATACGCAGTATTTT
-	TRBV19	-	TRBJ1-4	CASKQDGEKLFF	TGTGCCAGTAAACAGGACGGAGAAAAACTGTTTTTT
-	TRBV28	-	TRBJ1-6	CASHDSVYNSPLHF	TGTGCCAGCCACGACAGCGTCTATAATTCACCCCTCCACTTT
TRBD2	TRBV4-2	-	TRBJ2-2	CASSQGGLANTGELFF	TGTGCCAGCAGCCAAGGGGGACTAGCGAACACCGGGGAGCTGTTTTTT
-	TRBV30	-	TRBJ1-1	CAAARGQEAFF	TGTGCCGCGGCCAGAGGGCAGGAAGCTTTCTTT
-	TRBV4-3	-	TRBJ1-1	CASSLTGMNTEAFF	TGCGCCAGCAGCCTGACAGGCATGAACACTGAAGCTTTCTTT
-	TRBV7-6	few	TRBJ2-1	CASSKPGFNEQFF	TGTGCCAGCAGCAAACCGGGGTTTAATGAGCAGTTCTTC
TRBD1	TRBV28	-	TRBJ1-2	CASSLWGQGSDGYTF	TGTGCCAGCAGTTTATGGGGACAGGGTTCAGATGGCTACACCTTC
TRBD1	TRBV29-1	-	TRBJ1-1	CSVVDRGDNTEAFF	TGCAGCGTAGTGGACAGGGGAGACAACACTGAAGCTTTCTTT
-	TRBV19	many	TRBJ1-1	CASSGWTEAFF	TGTGCCAGTAGTGGCTGGACTGAAGCTTTCTTT
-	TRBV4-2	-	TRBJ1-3	CASSQGLSSGNTIYF	TGTGCCAGCAGCCAGGGCCTGAGCTCTGGAAACACCATATATTTT
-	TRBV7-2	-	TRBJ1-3	CASRGSSGNTIYF	TGTGCCAGCCGGGGGAGCTCTGGAAACACCATATATTTT
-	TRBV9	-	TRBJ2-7	CASSVGGDTATYEQYF	TGTGCCAGCAGCGTAGGAGGGGACACCGCAACCTACGAGCAGTACTTC
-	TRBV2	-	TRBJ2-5	CASSRDFQETQYF	TGTGCCAGCAGTAGGGACTTCCAAGAGACCCAGTACTTC